This entry describes one T cell receptor (beta chain). The data are from a study of T cells in Graves' hyperthyroidism and ophthalmopathy. The CDR3 has 13 amino acids. Germline V gives CDR1 DFQATT, CDR2 SNEGSKA (reference sequence). Germline trimming cut 3 bases from V and 5 bases from J; bases unmatched to any gene: 6. RNA transcripts served as the template for amplifying TCR beta CDR3 regions. RT-PCR in the first round (using the HTBI primer set) targeted the TCR CDR3. TCRdb re-derived calls from the multiplex PCR reads in MiXCR, one entry per CDR3 protein. This table has 500,000 to 600,000 distinct CDR3 sequences, 40% to 55% appearing once.

The sequence came from an adult woman with Graves' disease, either hyperthyroidism or ophthalmopathy (not recorded which). This rearrangement joins TRBV20-1 to TRBJ1-2; TRBD1 matches 7 bases. Sequenced material: peripheral blood or thyroid tissue (not recorded which). In DNA form, the CDR3 reads TGCAGTGCTAGGCCGGGACAGTTTTATGGCTACACCTTC. As protein: CSARPGQFYGYTF.